This section outlines one TCR beta chain sequence together with its context. Its matching antigen is unknown. This record comes from a study of cytomegalovirus exposure and HLA in healthy donors. Study overall: Of the donors genotyped, several hundred in all, about 80% fell in the Caucasian-associated ancestry cluster. Overall study findings and caveats: Among TCR beta chains, those listed as cytomegalovirus-associated numbered approximately 150.

Researchers ran the PCR with 60 Vbeta and 13 Jbeta primers. The protocol was immunoSEQ multiplex PCR, while the TCRdb copy is restricted to in-frame clones and leaves out a portion. The table shows around 140,000 clones, with around 78% occurring only once. V was clipped by 6 bases and J by 7 bases; unmatched bases: 7. This CDR3 contains 13 residues. Germline values: CDR1 SNHLY, CDR2 FYNNEI. Sequenced sample: PBMCs. This receptor was taken from a middle-aged man in good health and CMV-seronegative. The chain uses TRBV2 and TRBJ2-7; 9 nucleotides line up with TRBD1. The CDR3 DNA sequence: TGTGCCAGCAGGGATACAGGGGGCTGGGAGCAGTACTTC. Encoded protein: CASRDTGGWEQYF.